This passage covers 15 T cell receptor beta chains from one sample sequenced in a study of cytomegalovirus exposure and HLA in healthy donors. Primers for the PCR totalled 60 Vbeta and 13 Jbeta. Using immunoSEQ multiplex PCR, the repertoire was profiled, and TCRdb retains in-frame clones only, with some absent. The sample includes 100,000 or so clones, roughly 86% of them seen just once. The sample taken for sequencing was PBMCs. The source is a human donor in good health.

A single count supports this clone. Compared with germline, one end of the junction differs, possibly owing to a read error. The chain employs TRBV30 and TRBJ1-2, with D perhaps TRBD1 (5 bases). Per the germline V gene, CDR1 is GTSNPN and CDR2 is SVGIG (reference sequence). The CDR3 contains 13 residues. The CDR3 sequence: CAWNRGRDYGCTF. The CDR3 nucleotides are TGTGCCTGGAACCGTGGCAGGGACTATGGCTGCACCTTC.

This clone has only a few counts. J is TRBJ2-5 and V is TRBV5-1; D is unclear. Trimming took 4 bases from V and 5 from J, leaving 21 bases between them. The CDR3 extends over 16 amino acids. Germline values: CDR1 SGHRS, CDR2 YFSETQ. CDR3 protein: CASSPAERLGPETQYF. In DNA, the CDR3 is TGCGCCAGCAGCCCGGCGGAGCGTCTTGGCCCCGAGACCCAGTACTTC. Full variable domain (outside the CDR3, taken from reference TRBV5-1 and TRBJ2-5): KAGVTQTPRYLIKTRGQQVTLSCSPISGHRSVSWYQQTPGQGLQFLFEYFSETQRNKGNFPGRFSGRQFSNSRSEMNVSTLELGDSALYLCASSPAERLGPETQYFGPGTRLLVL.

This clone was recorded a few times. The chain combines TRBV4-2 with TRBJ2-5; TRBD2 might be the D (6 bases). CDR1 and CDR2 from the germline V gene are LGHNA and YNFKEQ. V shed 0 bases and J shed 5 bases, with 19 bases lying between them. The CDR3 has 17 amino acids. DNA for the CDR3: TGTGCCAGCAGCCAAGAGGTCAGGGAGGTTGGATTGGAGACCCAGTACTTC. Protein product: CASSQEVREVGLETQYF.

By share, this clone counts as medium-sized. This chain connects TRBV9 to TRBJ2-6; D may be TRBD2 (6 bases). CDR3 length equals 15 residues. Germline V gene data show CDR1 as SGDLS and CDR2 as YYNGEE. The ends were cut back, 3 bases at V and 1 base at J, with 8 bases in the middle. The CDR3 reads CASSAGGSGANVLTF. CDR3 bases: TGTGCCAGCAGCGCCGGAGGGTCTGGGGCCAACGTCCTGACTTTC.

The rearrangement links TRBV19 to TRBJ1-1; perhaps TRBD1 as D (6 bases). Trimming cost V 6 bases and J 3 bases, with 8 bases left between them. Per the germline V gene, CDR1 is LNHDA and CDR2 is SQIVND (reference sequence). The CDR3 is 12 amino acids. The CDR3 nucleotides are TGTGCCAGTAGCAGGGGATACACTGAAGCTTTCTTT. Encoded protein: CASSRGYTEAFF.

This chain uses TRBV9 with TRBJ2-1; 8 nucleotides match TRBD2. The CDR3 sequence is 15 residues long. V lost 4 bases, J lost 8 bases, and 11 bases stayed unmatched. Germline-derived CDR1 and CDR2 are SGDLS and YYNGEE. CDR3 protein: CASSPAGTRGYEQFF. CDR3 bases: TGTGCCAGCAGCCCAGCGGGGACTAGGGGGTATGAGCAGTTCTTC.

CDR3 amino acids: CASRIASAGGYTGELFF. CDR3 sequence (DNA): TGTGCCAGCAGGATTGCGTCAGCGGGGGGGTACACCGGGGAGCTGTTTTTT. The chain recombines TRBV2 with TRBJ2-2, with 10 bases that match TRBD2. Germline loops: CDR1 SNHLY, CDR2 FYNNEI. This CDR3 spans 17 amino acids. V shed 6 bases and J 3 bases; nucleotides not matched to a gene: 10.

V and J are TRBV6-5 and TRBJ1-3, with 8 bases lining up with TRBD1. V lost 2 bases to trimming and J lost 4 bases; unmatched junction nucleotides: 7. Germline V gene sequence: CDR1 MNHEY, CDR2 SVGAGI. The CDR3 covers 16 residues. The CDR3: CASSYGHRGSGNTIYF. Written as DNA, the CDR3 is TGTGCCAGCAGTTACGGCCACAGGGGGTCAGGAAACACCATATATTTT.

The chain links TRBV28 to TRBJ2-3, with 7 nucleotides matching TRBD2. V lost 11 bases, J lost 3 bases, and 8 bases stayed unmatched. CDR1 MDHEN and CDR2 SYDVKM come from the germline V gene. The CDR3 totals 13 residues. The CDR3 DNA is TGTGCCGGAGGGGAGGGCCAGACAGATACGCAGTATTTT. Amino acid sequence: CAGGEGQTDTQYF. The whole variable domain, filled in from reference TRBV28 and TRBJ2-3, reads DVKVTQSSRYLVKRTGEKVFLECVQDMDHENMFWYRQDPGLGLRLIYFSYDVKMKEKGDIPEGYSVSREKKERFSLILESASTNQTSMYLCAGGEGQTDTQYFGPGTRLTVL.

V usage is TRBV9 and J usage is TRBJ1-3; maybe TRBD1 (5 bases). The CDR3 is 15 residues long. The V gene lost 3 bases and the J gene lost 4 bases, with 14 bases spanning the gap. CDR1 is SGDLS and CDR2 is YYNGEE in the germline V gene. CDR3 sequence reads: CASSGGDSVGNTIYF. The CDR3 coding sequence is TGTGCCAGCAGCGGGGGGGATAGTGTGGGAAACACCATATATTTT.

The CDR3: CASSLSPSGIIEQFF. The CDR3 bases are TGTGCCAGCAGTTTATCCCCTAGCGGGATCATTGAGCAGTTCTTC. This chain connects TRBV28 to TRBJ2-1; 9 positions match TRBD2. The CDR3 spans 15 residues. The germline V gene has CDR1 MDHEN and CDR2 SYDVKM. V shed 1 base, J shed 9 bases, and the junction held 7 bases outside the gene matches.

DNA of the CDR3: TGTGCCAGCAGTTACTTAGGCCGGGGGGGGAATGAGCAGTTCTTC. Translation gives CASSYLGRGGNEQFF. This chain uses TRBV6-6 with TRBJ2-1; 8 bases are a match to TRBD2. CDR1 MNHNY and CDR2 SVGAGI come from the germline V gene (reference sequence). J gave up 7 bases and V 1 base, and 6 bases lay outside the gene matches. The CDR3 covers 15 residues.

This chain uses TRBV18 with TRBJ1-4, with D possibly TRBD1 on 6 matching bases. CDR1 KGHSH and CDR2 LQKENI come from the germline V gene. Trimming removed 1 base from V and 3 bases from J, with 12 bases in between. This CDR3 has 16 amino acids. CDR3: CASSPLGQGSNEKLFF. The CDR3 nucleotides are TGTGCCAGCTCACCACTGGGCCAGGGGTCTAATGAAAAACTGTTTTTT.

The CDR3 here is CASSTTGLIYEQYF. In DNA, the CDR3 is TGTGCCAGCAGCACTACAGGGTTGATCTACGAGCAGTACTTC. The chain uses TRBV5-5 and TRBJ2-7; a possible D gene is TRBD1 (6 bases). The CDR3 runs to 14 residues. Trimming shortened V by 4 bases and J by 3 bases, and 14 bases separated the two germline ends. Germline V gene sequence: CDR1 SGHKS, CDR2 YYEKEE (reference sequence).

V and J are TRBV5-1 and TRBJ2-1; a possible D gene is TRBD1 (5 bases). CDR3 length: 14 amino acids. Trimming removed 0 bases at V and 1 base at J, with 5 bases between. Germline V gives CDR1 SGHRS, CDR2 YFSETQ. CDR3 bases: TGCGCCAGCAGCTTGGAGGGGTCCTACAATGAGCAGTTCTTC. It yields the protein CASSLEGSYNEQFF.